This T cell receptor beta chain was recovered during a study of T cells in Graves' hyperthyroidism and ophthalmopathy. RNA transcripts yielded amplified TCR beta CDR3 regions. The HTBI primer set served for first-round RT-PCR of the TCR CDR3. TCRdb re-called the multiplex PCR reads with MiXCR, one entry per CDR3 protein. The repertoire holds about 710,000 distinct CDR3 sequences, with about a sixth as singletons. The V and J ends lost 8 bases and 8 bases respectively, with 15 bases between them. The CDR3 loop spans 13 amino acids. CDR1 is LNHNV, CDR2 YYDKDF, per germline (reference sequence). Clinical symptoms, serum thyroxine, TRAb, thyroid ultrasound and orbital computed tomography established diagnosis.

The origin of this receptor is a man younger than 35 with Graves' hyperthyroidism. Specimen: blood. The gene calls are TRBV15 and TRBJ2-2; D perhaps matches TRBD2 (5 bases). This CDR3 reads CATEGPSTGELFF. As DNA, the CDR3 is TGTGCCACCGAGGGCCCGTCTACAGGGGAGCTGTTTTTT.